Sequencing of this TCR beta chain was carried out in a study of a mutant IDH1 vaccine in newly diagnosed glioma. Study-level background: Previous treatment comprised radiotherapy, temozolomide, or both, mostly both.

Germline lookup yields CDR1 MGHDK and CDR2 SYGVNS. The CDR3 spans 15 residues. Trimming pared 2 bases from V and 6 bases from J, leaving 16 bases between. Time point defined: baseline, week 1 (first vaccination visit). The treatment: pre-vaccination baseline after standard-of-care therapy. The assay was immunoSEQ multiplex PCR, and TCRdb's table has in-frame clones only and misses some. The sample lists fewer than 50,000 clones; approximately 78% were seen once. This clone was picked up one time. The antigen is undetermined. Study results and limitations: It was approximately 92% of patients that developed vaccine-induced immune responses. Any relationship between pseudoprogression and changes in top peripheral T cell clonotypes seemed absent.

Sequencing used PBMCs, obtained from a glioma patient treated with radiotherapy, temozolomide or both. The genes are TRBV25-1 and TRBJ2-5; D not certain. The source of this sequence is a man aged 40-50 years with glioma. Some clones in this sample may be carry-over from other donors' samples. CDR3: CASSENGDWLKTQYF. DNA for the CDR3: TGTGCCAGCAGTGAAAATGGTGACTGGCTAAAGACCCAGTACTTC.